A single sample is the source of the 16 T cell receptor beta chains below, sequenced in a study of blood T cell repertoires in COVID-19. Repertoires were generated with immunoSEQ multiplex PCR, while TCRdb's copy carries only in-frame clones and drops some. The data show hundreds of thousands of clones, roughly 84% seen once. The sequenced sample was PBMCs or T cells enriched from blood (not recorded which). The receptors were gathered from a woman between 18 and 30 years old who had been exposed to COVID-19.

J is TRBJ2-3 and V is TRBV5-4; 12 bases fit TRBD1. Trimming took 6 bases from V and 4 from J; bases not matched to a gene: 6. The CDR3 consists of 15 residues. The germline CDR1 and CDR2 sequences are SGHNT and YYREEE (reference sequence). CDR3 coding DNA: TGTGCCAGCACCTCCGGGACAGGGGGCCCAGATACGCAGTATTTT. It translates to CASTSGTGGPDTQYF. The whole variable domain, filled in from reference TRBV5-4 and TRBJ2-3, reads ETGVTQSPTHLIKTRGQQVTLRCSSQSGHNTVSWYQQALGQGPQFIFQYYREEENGRGNFPPRFSGLQFPNYSSELNVNALELDDSALYLCASTSGTGGPDTQYFGPGTRLTVL.

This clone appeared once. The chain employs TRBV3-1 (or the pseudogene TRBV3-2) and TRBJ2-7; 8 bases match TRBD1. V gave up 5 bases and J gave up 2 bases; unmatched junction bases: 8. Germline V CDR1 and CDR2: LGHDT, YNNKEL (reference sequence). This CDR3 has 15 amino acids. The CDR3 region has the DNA TGTGCCAGCAGCAATCCGGGACAGGTCCCCTACGAGCAGTACTTC. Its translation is CASSNPGQVPYEQYF.

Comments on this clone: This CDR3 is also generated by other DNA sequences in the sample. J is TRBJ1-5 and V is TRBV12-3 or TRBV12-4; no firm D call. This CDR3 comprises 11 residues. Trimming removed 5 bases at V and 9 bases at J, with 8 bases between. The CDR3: CASSPGGPQHF. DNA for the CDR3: TGTGCCAGCAGTCCCGGTGGGCCCCAGCATTTT.

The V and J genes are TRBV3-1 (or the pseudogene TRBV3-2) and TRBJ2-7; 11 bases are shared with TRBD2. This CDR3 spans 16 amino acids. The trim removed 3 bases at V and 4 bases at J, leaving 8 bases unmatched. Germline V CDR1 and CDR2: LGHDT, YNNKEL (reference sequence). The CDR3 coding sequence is TGTGCCAGCAGCCACCTCACTAGCGGGAGTGGGTACGAGCAGTACTTC. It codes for CASSHLTSGSGYEQYF.

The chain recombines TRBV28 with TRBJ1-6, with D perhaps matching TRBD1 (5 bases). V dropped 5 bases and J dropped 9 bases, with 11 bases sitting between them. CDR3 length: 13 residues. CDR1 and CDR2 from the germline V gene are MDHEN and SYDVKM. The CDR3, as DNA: TGTGCCAGCAGTCCCGGGGGGAGTTCACCCCTCCACTTT. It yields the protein CASSPGGSSPLHF.

CDR3 coding DNA: TGTGCCAGCATTCGAGAGAGGGGGAACTACGAGCAGTACTTC. As protein: CASIRERGNYEQYF. This rearrangement joins TRBV6-5 to TRBJ2-7, with a tentative D call TRBD1 (6 bases). Trimming removed 7 bases at V and 3 bases at J, with 16 bases between. Germline V gene data show CDR1 as MNHEY and CDR2 as SVGAGI. This CDR3 has 14 amino acids.

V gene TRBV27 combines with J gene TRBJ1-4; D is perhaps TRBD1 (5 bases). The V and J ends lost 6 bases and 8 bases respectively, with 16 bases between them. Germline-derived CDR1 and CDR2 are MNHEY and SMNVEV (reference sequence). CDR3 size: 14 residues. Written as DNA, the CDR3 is TGTGCCAGCAGCCCGACAGCCCAAGGGGAAAAACTGTTTTTT. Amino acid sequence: CASSPTAQGEKLFF. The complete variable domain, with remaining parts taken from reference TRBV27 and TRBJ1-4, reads EAQVTQNPRYLITVTGKKLTVTCSQNMNHEYMSWYRQDPGLGLRQIYYSMNVEVTDKGDVPEGYKVSRKEKRNFPLILESPSPNQTSLYFCASSPTAQGEKLFFGSGTQLSVL.

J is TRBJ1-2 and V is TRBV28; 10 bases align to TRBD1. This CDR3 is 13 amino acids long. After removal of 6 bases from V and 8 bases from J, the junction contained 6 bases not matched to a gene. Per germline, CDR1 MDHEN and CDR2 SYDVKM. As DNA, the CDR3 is TGTGCCAGCAGACGACAGGGGGCAGGAGGCTACACCTTC. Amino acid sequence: CASRRQGAGGYTF.

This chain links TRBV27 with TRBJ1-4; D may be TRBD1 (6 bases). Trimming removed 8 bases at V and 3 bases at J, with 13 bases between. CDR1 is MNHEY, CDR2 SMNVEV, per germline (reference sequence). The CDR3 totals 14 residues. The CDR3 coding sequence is TGTGCCAGCCAGAAACAGGGCTCTAATGAAAAACTGTTTTTT. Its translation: CASQKQGSNEKLFF. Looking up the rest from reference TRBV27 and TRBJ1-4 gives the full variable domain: EAQVTQNPRYLITVTGKKLTVTCSQNMNHEYMSWYRQDPGLGLRQIYYSMNVEVTDKGDVPEGYKVSRKEKRNFPLILESPSPNQTSLYFCASQKQGSNEKLFFGSGTQLSVL.

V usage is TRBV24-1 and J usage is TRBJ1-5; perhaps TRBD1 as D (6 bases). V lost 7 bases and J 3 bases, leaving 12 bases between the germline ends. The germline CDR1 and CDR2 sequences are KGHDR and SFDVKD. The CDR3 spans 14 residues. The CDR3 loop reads CATRSRDNNQPQHF. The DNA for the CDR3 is TGTGCCACCAGAAGCCGGGACAACAATCAGCCCCAGCATTTT.

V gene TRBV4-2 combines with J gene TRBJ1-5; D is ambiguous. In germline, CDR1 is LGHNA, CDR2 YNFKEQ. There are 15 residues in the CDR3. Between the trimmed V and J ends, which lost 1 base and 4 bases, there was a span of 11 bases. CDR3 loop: CASSQVQDGNQPQHF. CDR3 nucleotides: TGTGCCAGCAGCCAAGTTCAGGATGGGAATCAGCCCCAGCATTTT.

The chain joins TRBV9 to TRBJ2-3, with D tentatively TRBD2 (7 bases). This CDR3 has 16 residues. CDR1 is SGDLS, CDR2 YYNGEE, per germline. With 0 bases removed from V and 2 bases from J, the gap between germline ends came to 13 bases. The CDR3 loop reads CASSVEGAGATDTQYF. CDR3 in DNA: TGTGCCAGCAGCGTAGAGGGTGCGGGGGCCACAGATACGCAGTATTTT.

The CDR3 DNA sequence: TGTGCCAGCCGGAACTCCGGTGAGGACATATATTTT. It yields the protein CASRNSGEDIYF. The V gene is TRBV6-5, the J gene TRBJ1-3; D gene unclear. CDR3 length: 12 residues. Trimming left V 8 bases short and J 12 bases short, with 17 bases between. CDR1 is MNHEY, CDR2 SVGAGI, per germline.

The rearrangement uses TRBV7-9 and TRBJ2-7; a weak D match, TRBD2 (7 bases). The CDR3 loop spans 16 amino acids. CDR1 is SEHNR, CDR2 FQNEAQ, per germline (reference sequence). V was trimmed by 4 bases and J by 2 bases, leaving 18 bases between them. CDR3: CASSSVGGPDPYEQYF. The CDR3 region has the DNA TGTGCCAGCAGCTCAGTGGGGGGGCCGGATCCCTACGAGCAGTACTTC. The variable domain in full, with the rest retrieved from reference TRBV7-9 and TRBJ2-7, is DTGVSQNPRHKITKRGQNVTFRCDPISEHNRLYWYRQTLGQGPEFLTYFQNEAQLEKSRLLSDRFSAERPKGSFSTLEIQRTEQGDSAMYLCASSSVGGPDPYEQYFGPGTRLTVT.

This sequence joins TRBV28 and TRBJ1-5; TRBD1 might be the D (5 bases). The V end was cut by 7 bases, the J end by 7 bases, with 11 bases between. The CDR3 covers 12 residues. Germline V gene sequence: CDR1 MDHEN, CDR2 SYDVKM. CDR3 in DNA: TGTGCCAGCATCCAGGGAGGGCAGCCCCAGCATTTT. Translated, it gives CASIQGGQPQHF.

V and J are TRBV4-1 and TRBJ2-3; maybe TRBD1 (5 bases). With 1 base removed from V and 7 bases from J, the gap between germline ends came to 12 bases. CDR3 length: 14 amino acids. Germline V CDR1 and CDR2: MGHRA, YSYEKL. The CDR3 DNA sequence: TGCGCCAGCAGCCAAGGAGACAGTTCTTATACGCAGTATTTT. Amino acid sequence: CASSQGDSSYTQYF.